The source of this T cell receptor beta chain is a study of shared clonotypes between healthy human individuals. The assay was run at deep level. Every subset's genomic DNA went evenly onto several immunoSEQ plates. Produced via immunoSEQ multiplex PCR; TCRdb's table is partial and in-frame only. The sample lists roughly 1 million clones; 78% were seen once. The CDR3 is 15 amino acids. Looked up from germline, CDR1 is SEHNR and CDR2 is FQNEAQ (reference sequence). V dropped 0 bases and J dropped 4 bases, with 10 bases sitting between them. The sequence derives from a man aged 18 to 29 in good health. Some clones in this sample may be carry-over from other donors' samples. The chain links TRBV7-9 to TRBJ2-1; possibly TRBD2 for D (5 bases). Sequencing was done on a sample of memory CD4+ T cells from PBMCs. Subset here: CD45RA-negative fraction. CDR3 sequence: CASSLAGVGYNEQFF. The CDR3 DNA is TGTGCCAGCAGCTTAGCGGGAGTTGGGTACAATGAGCAGTTCTTC.